This T cell receptor beta chain comes out of a study of CD8 T cells in ankylosing spondylitis (dated by TCRdb to the late 2010s). General notes on the study: To find TCR variants linked to disease, the study profiled T cell receptor beta repertoires in ankylosing spondylitis patients and healthy donors. The full study cohort was made up of 25 to 30 ankylosing spondylitis patients and around 100 healthy donors. Samples of peripheral blood were taken, and for ankylosing spondylitis patients, synovial fluid was collected as well.

Study-wide findings and limitations: The disease-linked clones had a CD8+ phenotype and were found at relatively low frequencies in peripheral blood. Blood from ankylosing spondylitis patients appeared to be characterized by a TCR beta motif composed of about eight highly homologous amino acid variants. Significant enrichment of the disease-linked clones was reported in matched synovial fluid samples from ankylosing spondylitis patients. Some of the motif variants had been reported before in the synovial fluid and blood of reactive arthritis patients, a finding that suggests common disease-initiation mechanisms.

As encoded in the germline V gene, CDR1 is SNHLY while CDR2 is FYNNEI. The CDR3 starts with the cysteine, ends with the phenylalanine, and has 14 residues. Just the 42-base CDR3 DNA is kept, in frame starting at base 1. V and J are truncated by 7 bases and 6 bases respectively, leaving an intervening sequence of 15 bases. TCRdb lists the instrument as Illumina HiSeq 2500. TCR beta libraries were prepared by quantitative 5'-RACE with molecular barcodes. Processing in the source paper ran as follows. A new computational method, built on a probabilistic model of VDJ rearrangement, was used to identify disease-linked TCR variants. TCRdb reworked the public reads: Q25 trimming with fastp, MiXCR clone assembly, productive beta chains retained. Each CDR3 protein gets just one entry, which takes the most common genes and DNA from the rows behind it. The V and J calls and clone size are TCRdb's, not the authors'. In all, the sample holds about 260,000 distinct CDR3 sequences, and 20% to 30% of those were seen once. Around 0.64% of the sample lies in the top ten.

About this clonotype: Its cognate antigen has yet to be identified. Qualities for individual bases were not recorded, and no much larger clone is one base off.

The chain joins TRBV2 to TRBJ2-2, with TRBD2 as a weak D call on 6 bases. Sequenced input: blood, either unsorted or a sorted T cell fraction (not recorded which). This receptor was obtained from a male donor with ankylosing spondylitis or in good health (not recorded which). The CDR3 reads CASNQPPGAGELFF. Read as DNA, the sequence is TGTGCCAGCAACCAACCCCCGGGGGCCGGGGAGCTGTTTTTT.